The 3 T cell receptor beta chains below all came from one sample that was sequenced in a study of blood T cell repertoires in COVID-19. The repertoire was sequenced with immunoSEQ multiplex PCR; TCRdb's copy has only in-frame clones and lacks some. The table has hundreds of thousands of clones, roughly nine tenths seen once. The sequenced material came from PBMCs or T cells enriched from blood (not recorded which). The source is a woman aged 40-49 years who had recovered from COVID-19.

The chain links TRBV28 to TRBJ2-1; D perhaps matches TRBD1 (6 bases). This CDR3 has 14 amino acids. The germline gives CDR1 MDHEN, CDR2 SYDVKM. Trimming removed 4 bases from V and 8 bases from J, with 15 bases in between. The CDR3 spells CASSSDSKRDEQFF. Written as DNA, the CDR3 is TGTGCCAGCAGTTCGGACAGTAAGCGCGATGAGCAGTTCTTC.

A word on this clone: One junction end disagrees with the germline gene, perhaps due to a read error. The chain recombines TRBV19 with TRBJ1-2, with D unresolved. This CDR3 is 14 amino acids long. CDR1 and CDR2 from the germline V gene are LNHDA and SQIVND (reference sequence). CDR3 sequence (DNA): TGTGCCAGTAGGTTGGGCGTCGGCGACTACGGCTACACCTTC. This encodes CASRLGVGDYGYTF.

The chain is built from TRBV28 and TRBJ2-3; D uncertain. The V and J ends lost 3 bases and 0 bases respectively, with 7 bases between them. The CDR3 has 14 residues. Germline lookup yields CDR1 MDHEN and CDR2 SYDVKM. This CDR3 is CASSFTGSTDTQYF. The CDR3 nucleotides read TGTGCCAGCAGTTTCACGGGTAGCACAGATACGCAGTATTTT. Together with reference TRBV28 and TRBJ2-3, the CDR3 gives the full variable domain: DVKVTQSSRYLVKRTGEKVFLECVQDMDHENMFWYRQDPGLGLRLIYFSYDVKMKEKGDIPEGYSVSREKKERFSLILESASTNQTSMYLCASSFTGSTDTQYFGPGTRLTVL.